The T cell receptor (beta chain) under discussion was sequenced for a study of human T cells and chemical hapten exposure. Study-wide background: The scalp of each patient received a weekly diphenylcyclopropenone dose for the full approximately 24-week study.

This clonotype turned up a few times. Individual cDNA molecules received unique molecular identifiers in the library. TCRdb redid the calling of the RACE reads with MiXCR, one entry per CDR3 protein. The repertoire holds 56,000 or so distinct CDR3 sequences, with 9.5% to 10% as singletons. Specified time point: pre-sensitization, week 0. Noted treatment: therapeutic diphenylcyclopropenone sensitization with weekly scalp DPC. Whole blood that had not been fractionated was the source of extracted total RNA. The study drew its donors from alopecia patients who were 18 to 70 years old and suitable for DPC. Germline loops: CDR1 MDHEN, CDR2 SYDVKM. The V and J ends lost 7 bases and 2 bases, in that order; junction bases with no gene match: 12. CDR3 length: 16 residues.

This sequence originates from a woman between 25 and 40 years old with alopecia areata. Some clones in this sample may be carry-over from other donors' samples. The chain carries TRBV28 and TRBJ2-7; TRBD2 matches 9 bases. Sequencing was performed on whole blood, taken in connection with sensitization to the hapten diphenylcyclopropenone (DPC). CDR3 sequence: CASNLLRSGGTYEQYF. The DNA of the CDR3 is TGTGCCAGCAATCTCCTTCGTAGCGGGGGCACCTACGAGCAGTACTTC.